This T cell receptor (beta chain) was identified in a study of blood T cell repertoires in COVID-19. V lost 4 bases and J lost 3, with 13 bases in between. The CDR3 loop spans 14 amino acids. Germline V gene sequence: CDR1 SGHNT, CDR2 YYREEE (reference sequence). Sequencing was performed with immunoSEQ multiplex PCR; in TCRdb, only in-frame clones are kept and a portion is missing. The table lists some 150,000 clones, 70% to 90% of them singletons. What was sequenced was peripheral blood. This chain uses TRBV5-4 with TRBJ1-1; a weak D match, TRBD1 (5 bases). The receptor was isolated from a man aged 60 to 69 with acute or convalescent COVID-19. The CDR3 loop reads CASSNPWGDTEAFF. The CDR3 nucleotides read TGTGCCAGCAGCAACCCGTGGGGGGACACTGAAGCTTTCTTT. Full variable domain (remainder filled in from reference TRBV5-4 and TRBJ1-1): ETGVTQSPTHLIKTRGQQVTLRCSSQSGHNTVSWYQQALGQGPQFIFQYYREEENGRGNFPPRFSGLQFPNYSSELNVNALELDDSALYLCASSNPWGDTEAFFGQGTRLTVV.